The sample holds a few counts of the clone carrying this T cell receptor beta chain. This entry is derived from a study of blood T cell repertoires in COVID-19. Only in-frame clones appear in the TCRdb table, and some are missing; sequencing was by immunoSEQ multiplex PCR. The sample shows 150,000 to 200,000 clones, about 72% of them seen only once. V was trimmed by 3 bases and J by 2 bases, leaving 10 bases between them. In germline, CDR1 is ENHRY, CDR2 SYGVKD. This CDR3 is 14 amino acids long. The specimen was PBMCs or T cells enriched from blood (not recorded which). The sequence derives from a woman between 45 and 65 years old who had recovered from COVID-19. J is TRBJ1-2 and V is TRBV10-3; tentatively, D is TRBD1 (5 bases). The CDR3 loop reads CAISDGGLNYGYTF. The CDR3 DNA is TGTGCCATCAGTGACGGGGGGTTGAACTATGGCTACACCTTC.